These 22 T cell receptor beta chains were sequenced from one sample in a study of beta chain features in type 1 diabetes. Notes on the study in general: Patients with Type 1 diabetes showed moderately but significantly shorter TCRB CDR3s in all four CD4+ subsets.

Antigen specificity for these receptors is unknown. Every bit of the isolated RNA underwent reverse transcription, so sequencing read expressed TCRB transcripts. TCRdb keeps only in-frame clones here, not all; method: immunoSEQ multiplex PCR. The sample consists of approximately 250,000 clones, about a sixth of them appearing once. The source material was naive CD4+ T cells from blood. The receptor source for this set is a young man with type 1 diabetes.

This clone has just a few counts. CDR3 protein: CASSILGLAAHNEQFF. Written as DNA, the CDR3 is TGTGCCAGCAGCATCTTAGGACTAGCGGCTCACAATGAGCAGTTCTTC. The J gene is TRBJ2-1, the V gene TRBV9; 10 positions agree with TRBD2. V gave up 4 bases and J gave up 5 bases; unmatched junction bases: 9. The CDR3 is 16 residues long. Germline assignment: CDR1 SGDLS and CDR2 YYNGEE.

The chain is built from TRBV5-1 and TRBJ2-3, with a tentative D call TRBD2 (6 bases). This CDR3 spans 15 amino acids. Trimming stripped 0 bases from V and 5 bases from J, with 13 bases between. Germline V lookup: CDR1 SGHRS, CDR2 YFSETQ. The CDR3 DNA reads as TGCGCCAGCAGCTTGGCGGCTAGCGTTGTAGATACGCAGTATTTT. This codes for CASSLAASVVDTQYF.

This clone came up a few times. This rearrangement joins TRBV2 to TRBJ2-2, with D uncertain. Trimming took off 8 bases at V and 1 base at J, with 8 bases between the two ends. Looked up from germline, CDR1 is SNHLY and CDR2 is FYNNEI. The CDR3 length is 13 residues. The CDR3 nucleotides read TGTGCCAGCTCTGCGCTGAACACCGGGGAGCTGTTTTTT. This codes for CASSALNTGELFF.

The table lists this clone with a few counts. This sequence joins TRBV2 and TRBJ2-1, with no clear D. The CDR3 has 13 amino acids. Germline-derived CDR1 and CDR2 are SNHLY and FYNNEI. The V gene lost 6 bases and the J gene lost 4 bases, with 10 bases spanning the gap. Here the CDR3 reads CASRSNLYNEQFF. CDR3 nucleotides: TGTGCCAGCAGGAGTAACCTTTACAATGAGCAGTTCTTC. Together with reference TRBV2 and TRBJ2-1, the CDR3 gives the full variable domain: EPEVTQTPSHQVTQMGQEVILRCVPISNHLYFYWYRQILGQKVEFLVSFYNNEISEKSEIFDDQFSVERPDGSNFTLKIRSTKLEDSAMYFCASRSNLYNEQFFGPGTRLTVL.

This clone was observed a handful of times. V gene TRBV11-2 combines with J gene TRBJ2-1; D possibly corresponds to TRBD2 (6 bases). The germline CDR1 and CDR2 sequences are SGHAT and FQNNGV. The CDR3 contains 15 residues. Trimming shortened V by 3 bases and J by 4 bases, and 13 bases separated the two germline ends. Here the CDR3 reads CASSFGGPGYNEQFF. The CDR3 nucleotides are TGTGCCAGCAGCTTCGGAGGGCCAGGGTACAATGAGCAGTTCTTC.

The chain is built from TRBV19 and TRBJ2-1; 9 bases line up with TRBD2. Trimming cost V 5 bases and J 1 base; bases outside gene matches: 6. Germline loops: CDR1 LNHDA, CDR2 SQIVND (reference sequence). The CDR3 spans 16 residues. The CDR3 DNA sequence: TGTGCCAGTAGTTCTGGACTAGCGAGGTCCTACAATGAGCAGTTCTTC. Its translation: CASSSGLARSYNEQFF.

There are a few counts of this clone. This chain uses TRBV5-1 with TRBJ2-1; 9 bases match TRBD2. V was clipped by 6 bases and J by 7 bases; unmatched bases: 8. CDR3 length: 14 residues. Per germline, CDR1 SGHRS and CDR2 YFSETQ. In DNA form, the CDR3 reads TGCGCCAGCACCCCCGGGACTAGCAGGAATGAGCAGTTCTTC. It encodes CASTPGTSRNEQFF.

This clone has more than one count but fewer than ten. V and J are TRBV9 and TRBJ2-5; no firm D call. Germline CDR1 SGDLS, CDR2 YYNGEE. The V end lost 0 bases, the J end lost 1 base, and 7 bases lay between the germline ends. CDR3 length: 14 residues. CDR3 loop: CASSVGQRQETQYF. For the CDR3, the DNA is TGTGCCAGCAGCGTAGGCCAGCGCCAAGAGACCCAGTACTTC.

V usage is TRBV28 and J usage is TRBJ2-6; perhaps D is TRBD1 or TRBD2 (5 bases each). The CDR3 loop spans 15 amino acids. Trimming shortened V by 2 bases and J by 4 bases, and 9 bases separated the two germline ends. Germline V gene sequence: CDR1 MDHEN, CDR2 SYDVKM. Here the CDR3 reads CASSLRGSGANVLTF. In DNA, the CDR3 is TGTGCCAGCAGTTTACGGGGCTCCGGGGCCAACGTCCTGACTTTC. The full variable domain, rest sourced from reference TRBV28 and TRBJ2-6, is DVKVTQSSRYLVKRTGEKVFLECVQDMDHENMFWYRQDPGLGLRLIYFSYDVKMKEKGDIPEGYSVSREKKERFSLILESASTNQTSMYLCASSLRGSGANVLTFGAGSRLTVL.

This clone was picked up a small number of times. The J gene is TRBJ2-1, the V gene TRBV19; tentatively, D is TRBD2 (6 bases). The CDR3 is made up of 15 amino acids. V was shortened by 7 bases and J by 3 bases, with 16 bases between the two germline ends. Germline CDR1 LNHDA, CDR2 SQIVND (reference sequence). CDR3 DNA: TGTGCCAGTACGGCCCGGGAGCAAAACTACAATGAGCAGTTCTTC. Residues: CASTAREQNYNEQFF.

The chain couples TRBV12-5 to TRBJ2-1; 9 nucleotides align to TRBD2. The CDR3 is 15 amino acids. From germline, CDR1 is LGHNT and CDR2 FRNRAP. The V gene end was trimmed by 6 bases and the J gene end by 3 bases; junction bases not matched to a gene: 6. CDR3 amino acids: CASGELSGSYNEQFF. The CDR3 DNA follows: TGTGCTAGTGGCGAACTTAGCGGGAGCTACAATGAGCAGTTCTTC. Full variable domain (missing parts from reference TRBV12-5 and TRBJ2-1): DARVTQTPRHKVTEMGQEVTMRCQPILGHNTVFWYRQTMMQGLELLAYFRNRAPLDDSGMPKDRFSAEMPDATLATLKIQPSEPRDSAVYFCASGELSGSYNEQFFGPGTRLTVL.

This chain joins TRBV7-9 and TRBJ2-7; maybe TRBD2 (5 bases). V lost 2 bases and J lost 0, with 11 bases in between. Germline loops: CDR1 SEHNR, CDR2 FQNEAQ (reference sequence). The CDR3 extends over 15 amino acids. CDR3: CASSLSGDYSYEQYF. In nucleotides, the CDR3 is TGTGCCAGCAGCTTATCAGGAGACTACTCCTACGAGCAGTACTTC.

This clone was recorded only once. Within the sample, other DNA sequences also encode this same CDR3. CDR3 sequence reads: CASSLSTDTQYF. CDR3 sequence (DNA): TGTGCCAGCAGTCTTAGCACAGATACGCAGTATTTT. This chain links TRBV28 with TRBJ2-3; D is unresolved. Trimming took off 5 bases at V and 0 bases at J, with 3 bases between the two ends. Germline V lookup: CDR1 MDHEN, CDR2 SYDVKM. This CDR3 is built from 12 residues.

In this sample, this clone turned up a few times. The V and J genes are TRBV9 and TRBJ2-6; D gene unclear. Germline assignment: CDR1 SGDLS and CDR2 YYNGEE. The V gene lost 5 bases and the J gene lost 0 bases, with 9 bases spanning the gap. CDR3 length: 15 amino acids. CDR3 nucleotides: TGTGCCAGCAGTTTGGGGTTCTCTGGGGCCAACGTCCTGACTTTC. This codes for CASSLGFSGANVLTF.

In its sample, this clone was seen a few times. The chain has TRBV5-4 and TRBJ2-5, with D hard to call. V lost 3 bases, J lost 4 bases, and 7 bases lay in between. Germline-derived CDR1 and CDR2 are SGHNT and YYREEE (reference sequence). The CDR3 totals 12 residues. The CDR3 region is CASSYPTETQYF. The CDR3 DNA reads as TGTGCCAGCAGCTACCCTACAGAGACCCAGTACTTC.

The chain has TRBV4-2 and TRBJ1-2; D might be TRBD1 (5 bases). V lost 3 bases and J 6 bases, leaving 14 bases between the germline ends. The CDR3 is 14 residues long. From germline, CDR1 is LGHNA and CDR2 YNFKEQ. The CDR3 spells CASSQGPQGDGYTF. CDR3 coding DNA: TGTGCCAGCAGCCAGGGACCCCAAGGGGATGGCTACACCTTC.

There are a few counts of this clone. CDR3 sequence: CASSQEASGASTDTQYF. Here the CDR3 DNA reads TGCGCCAGCAGCCAAGAAGCTAGCGGGGCTAGCACAGATACGCAGTATTTT. The rearrangement joins TRBV4-3 to TRBJ2-3, with TRBD2 matching over 9 bases. J was trimmed by 0 bases and V by 0 bases; bases with no gene match: 4. Germline CDR1 reads LGHNA; CDR2 reads YSLEER. There are 17 residues in the CDR3.

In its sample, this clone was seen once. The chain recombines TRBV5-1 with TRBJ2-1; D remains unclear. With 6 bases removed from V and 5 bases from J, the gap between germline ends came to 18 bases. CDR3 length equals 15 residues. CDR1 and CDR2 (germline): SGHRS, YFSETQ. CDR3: CASTLGIRENNEQFF. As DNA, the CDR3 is TGCGCCAGCACCCTAGGGATCCGAGAAAACAATGAGCAGTTCTTC.

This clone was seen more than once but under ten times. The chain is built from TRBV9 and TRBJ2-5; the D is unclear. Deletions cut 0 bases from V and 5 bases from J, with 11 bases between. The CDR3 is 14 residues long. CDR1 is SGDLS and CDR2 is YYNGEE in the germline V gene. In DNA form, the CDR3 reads TGTGCCAGCAGCGTAGATAGAGAATGGGAGACCCAGTACTTC. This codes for CASSVDREWETQYF.

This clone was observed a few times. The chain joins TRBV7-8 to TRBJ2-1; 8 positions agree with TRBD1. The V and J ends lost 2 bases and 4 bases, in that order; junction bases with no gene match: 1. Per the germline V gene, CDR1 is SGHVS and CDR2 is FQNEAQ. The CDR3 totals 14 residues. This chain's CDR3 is CASSLQGAYNEQFF. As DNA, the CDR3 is TGTGCCAGCAGCTTACAGGGGGCGTACAATGAGCAGTTCTTC. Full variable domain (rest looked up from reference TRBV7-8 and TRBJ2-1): GAGVSQSPRYKVAKRGQDVALRCDPISGHVSLFWYQQALGQGPEFLTYFQNEAQLDKSGLPSDRFFAERPEGSVSTLKIQRTQQEDSAVYLCASSLQGAYNEQFFGPGTRLTVL.

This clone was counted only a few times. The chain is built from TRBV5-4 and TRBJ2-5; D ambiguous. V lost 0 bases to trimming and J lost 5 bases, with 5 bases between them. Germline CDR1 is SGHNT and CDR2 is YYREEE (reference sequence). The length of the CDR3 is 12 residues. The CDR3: CASSLGYETQYF. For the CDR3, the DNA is TGTGCCAGCAGCTTGGGATATGAGACCCAGTACTTC.

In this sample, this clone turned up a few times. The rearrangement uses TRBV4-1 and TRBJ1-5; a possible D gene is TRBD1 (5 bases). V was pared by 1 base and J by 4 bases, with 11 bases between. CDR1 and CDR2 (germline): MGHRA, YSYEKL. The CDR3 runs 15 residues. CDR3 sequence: CASSQVGEGNQPQHF. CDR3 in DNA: TGCGCCAGCAGCCAAGTCGGGGAGGGGAATCAGCCCCAGCATTTT.